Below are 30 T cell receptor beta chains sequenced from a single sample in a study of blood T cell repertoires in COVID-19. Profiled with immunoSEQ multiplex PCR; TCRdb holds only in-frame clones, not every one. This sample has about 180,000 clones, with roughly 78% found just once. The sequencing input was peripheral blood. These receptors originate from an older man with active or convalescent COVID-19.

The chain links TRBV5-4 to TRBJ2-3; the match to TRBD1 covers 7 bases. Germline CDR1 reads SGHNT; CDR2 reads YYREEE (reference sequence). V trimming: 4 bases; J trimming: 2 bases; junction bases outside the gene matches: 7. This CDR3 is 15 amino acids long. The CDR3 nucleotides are TGTGCCAGCAGCGGACCGGGACAGTACACAGATACGCAGTATTTT. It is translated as CASSGPGQYTDTQYF.

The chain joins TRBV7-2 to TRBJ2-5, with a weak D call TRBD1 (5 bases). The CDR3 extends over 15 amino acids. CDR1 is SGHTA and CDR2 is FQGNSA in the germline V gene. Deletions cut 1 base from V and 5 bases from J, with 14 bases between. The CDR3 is CASSLDRNIVETQYF. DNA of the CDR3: TGTGCCAGCAGCTTAGACAGGAATATTGTGGAGACCCAGTACTTC.

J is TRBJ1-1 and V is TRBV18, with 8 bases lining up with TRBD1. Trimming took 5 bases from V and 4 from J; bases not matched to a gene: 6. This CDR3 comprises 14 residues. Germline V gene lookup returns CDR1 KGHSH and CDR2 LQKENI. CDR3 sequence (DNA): TGTGCCAGCTCATCGACAGGGGAGGGCACTGAAGCTTTCTTT. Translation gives CASSSTGEGTEAFF. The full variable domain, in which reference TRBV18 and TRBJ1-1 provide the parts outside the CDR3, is NAGVMQNPRHLVRRRGQEARLRCSPMKGHSHVYWYRQLPEEGLKFMVYLQKENIIDESGMPKERFSAEFPKEGPSILRIQQVVRGDSAAYFCASSSTGEGTEAFFGQGTRLTVV.

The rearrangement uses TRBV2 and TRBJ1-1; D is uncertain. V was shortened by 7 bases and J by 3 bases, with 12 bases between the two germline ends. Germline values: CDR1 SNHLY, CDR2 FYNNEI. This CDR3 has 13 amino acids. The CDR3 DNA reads TGTGCCAGCAACCGAGGGAGGGACACTGAAGCTTTCTTT. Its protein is CASNRGRDTEAFF.

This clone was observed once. The CDR3, as DNA: TGTGCCACCAGCAGAGATTACGGGGACACTGAAGCTTTCTTT. Its translation: CATSRDYGDTEAFF. The chain carries TRBV15 and TRBJ1-1; no definite D call. The CDR3 length is 14 residues. Germline values: CDR1 LNHNV, CDR2 YYDKDF (reference sequence). Between the trimmed V and J ends, which lost 0 bases and 3 bases, there was a span of 8 bases.

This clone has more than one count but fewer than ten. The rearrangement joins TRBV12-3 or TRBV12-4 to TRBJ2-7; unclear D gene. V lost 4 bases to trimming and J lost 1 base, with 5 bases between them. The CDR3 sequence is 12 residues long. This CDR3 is CASSSKSYEQYF. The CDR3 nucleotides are TGTGCCAGCAGTTCTAAGTCCTACGAGCAGTACTTC.

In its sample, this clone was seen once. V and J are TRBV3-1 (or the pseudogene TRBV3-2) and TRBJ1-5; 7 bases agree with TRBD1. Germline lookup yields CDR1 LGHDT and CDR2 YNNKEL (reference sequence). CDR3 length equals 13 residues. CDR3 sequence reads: CSGSQGRGQPQHF. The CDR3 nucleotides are TGTTCGGGGTCACAGGGGCGAGGTCAGCCCCAGCATTTT.

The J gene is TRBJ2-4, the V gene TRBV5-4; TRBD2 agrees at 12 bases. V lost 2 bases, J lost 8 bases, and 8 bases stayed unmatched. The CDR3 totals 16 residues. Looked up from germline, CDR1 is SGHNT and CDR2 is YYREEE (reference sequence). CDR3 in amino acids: CASSLRLAGDGDIQYF. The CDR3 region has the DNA TGTGCCAGCAGCTTAAGACTAGCGGGAGATGGAGACATTCAGTACTTC.

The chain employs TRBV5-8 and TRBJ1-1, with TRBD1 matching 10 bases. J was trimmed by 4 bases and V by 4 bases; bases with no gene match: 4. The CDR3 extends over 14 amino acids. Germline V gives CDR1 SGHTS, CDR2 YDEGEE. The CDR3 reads CASSRTGGGTEAFF. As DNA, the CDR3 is TGTGCCAGCAGCCGGACAGGGGGAGGCACTGAAGCTTTCTTT.

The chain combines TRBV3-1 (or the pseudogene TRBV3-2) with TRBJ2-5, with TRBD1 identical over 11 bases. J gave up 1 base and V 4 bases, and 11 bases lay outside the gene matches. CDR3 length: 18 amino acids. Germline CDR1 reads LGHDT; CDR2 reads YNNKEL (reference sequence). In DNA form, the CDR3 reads TGTGCCAGCAGCCCCAACCCAGGGACAGGGGGTTCCCAAGAGACCCAGTACTTC. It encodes CASSPNPGTGGSQETQYF.

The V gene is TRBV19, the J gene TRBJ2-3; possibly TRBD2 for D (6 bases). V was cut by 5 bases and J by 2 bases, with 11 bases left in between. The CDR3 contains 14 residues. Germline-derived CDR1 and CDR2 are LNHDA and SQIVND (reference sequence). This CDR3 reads CASSSAGLTDTQYF. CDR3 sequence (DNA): TGTGCCAGTAGTTCGGCGGGGCTCACAGATACGCAGTATTTT.

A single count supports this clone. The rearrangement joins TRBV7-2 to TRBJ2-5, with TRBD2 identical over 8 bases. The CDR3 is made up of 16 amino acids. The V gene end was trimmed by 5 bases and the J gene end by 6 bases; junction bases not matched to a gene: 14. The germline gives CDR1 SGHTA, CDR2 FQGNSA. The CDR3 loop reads CASSDLSGGRDKTQYF. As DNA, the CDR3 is TGTGCCAGCAGCGACCTGTCGGGGGGGAGGGATAAGACCCAGTACTTC.

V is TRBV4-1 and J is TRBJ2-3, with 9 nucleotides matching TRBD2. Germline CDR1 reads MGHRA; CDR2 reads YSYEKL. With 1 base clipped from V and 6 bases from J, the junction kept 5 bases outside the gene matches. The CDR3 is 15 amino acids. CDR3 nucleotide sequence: TGCGCCAGCAGCCAAGTAGCGGGAGAAGCGGATACGCAGTATTTT. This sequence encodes CASSQVAGEADTQYF.

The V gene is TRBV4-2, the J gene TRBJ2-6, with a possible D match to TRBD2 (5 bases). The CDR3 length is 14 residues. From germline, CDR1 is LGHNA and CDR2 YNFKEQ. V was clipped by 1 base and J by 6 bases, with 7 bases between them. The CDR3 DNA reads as TGTGCCAGCAGCCAAGGGACTTCGGCCAACGTCCTGACTTTC. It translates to CASSQGTSANVLTF.

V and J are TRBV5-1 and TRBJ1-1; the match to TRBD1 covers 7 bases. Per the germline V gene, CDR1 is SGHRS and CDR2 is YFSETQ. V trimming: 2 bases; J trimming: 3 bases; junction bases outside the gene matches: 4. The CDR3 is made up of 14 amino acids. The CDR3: CASSFTGVDTEAFF. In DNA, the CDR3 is TGCGCCAGCAGCTTCACAGGGGTGGACACTGAAGCTTTCTTT.

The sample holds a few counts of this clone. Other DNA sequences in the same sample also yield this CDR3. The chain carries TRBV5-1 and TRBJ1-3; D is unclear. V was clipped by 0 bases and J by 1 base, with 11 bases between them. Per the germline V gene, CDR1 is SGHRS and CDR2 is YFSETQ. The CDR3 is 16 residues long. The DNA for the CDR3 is TGCGCCAGCAGCTTGGGTCCCTCCGGGTCTGGAAACACCATATATTTT. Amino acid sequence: CASSLGPSGSGNTIYF.

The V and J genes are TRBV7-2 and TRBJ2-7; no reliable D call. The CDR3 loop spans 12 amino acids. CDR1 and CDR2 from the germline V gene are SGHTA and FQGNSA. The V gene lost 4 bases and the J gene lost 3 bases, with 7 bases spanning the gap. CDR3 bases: TGTGCCAGCAGCTATACGCGCTACGAGCAGTACTTC. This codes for CASSYTRYEQYF.

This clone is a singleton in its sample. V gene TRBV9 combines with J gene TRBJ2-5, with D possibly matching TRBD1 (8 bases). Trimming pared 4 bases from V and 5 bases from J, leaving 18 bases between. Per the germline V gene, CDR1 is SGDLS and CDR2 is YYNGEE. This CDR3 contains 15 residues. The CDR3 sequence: CASSSQGGALETQYF. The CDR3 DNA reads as TGTGCCAGCAGCTCACAGGGGGGGGCGCTTGAGACCCAGTACTTC.

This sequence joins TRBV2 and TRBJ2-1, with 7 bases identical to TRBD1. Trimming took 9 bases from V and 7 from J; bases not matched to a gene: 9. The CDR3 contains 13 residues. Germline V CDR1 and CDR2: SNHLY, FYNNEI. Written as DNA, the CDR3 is TGTGCCAGTGTCGCGACAGGGCCTAATGAGCAGTTCTTC. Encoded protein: CASVATGPNEQFF. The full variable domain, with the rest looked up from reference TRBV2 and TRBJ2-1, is EPEVTQTPSHQVTQMGQEVILRCVPISNHLYFYWYRQILGQKVEFLVSFYNNEISEKSEIFDDQFSVERPDGSNFTLKIRSTKLEDSAMYFCASVATGPNEQFFGPGTRLTVL.

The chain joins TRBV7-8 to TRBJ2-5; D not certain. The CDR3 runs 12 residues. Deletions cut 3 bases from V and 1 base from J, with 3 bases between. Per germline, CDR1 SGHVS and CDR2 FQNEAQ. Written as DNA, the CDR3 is TGTGCCAGCAGCTTCGGCCAAGAGACCCAGTACTTC. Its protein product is CASSFGQETQYF.

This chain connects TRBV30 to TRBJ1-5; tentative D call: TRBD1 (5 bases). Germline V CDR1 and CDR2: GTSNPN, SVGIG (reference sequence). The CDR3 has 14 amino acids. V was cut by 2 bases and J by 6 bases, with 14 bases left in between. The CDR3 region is CAWSPGTAGQPQHF. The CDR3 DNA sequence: TGTGCCTGGAGTCCAGGGACTGCGGGTCAGCCCCAGCATTTT.

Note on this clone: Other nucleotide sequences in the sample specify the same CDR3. In DNA form, the CDR3 reads TGTGCCAGCAGTACAGGCACAGATACGCAGTATTTT. Protein sequence: CASSTGTDTQYF. The chain is built from TRBV12-3 or TRBV12-4 and TRBJ2-3; D is uncertain. Trimming shortened V by 5 bases and J by 1 base, and 4 bases separated the two germline ends. The CDR3 has 12 amino acids.

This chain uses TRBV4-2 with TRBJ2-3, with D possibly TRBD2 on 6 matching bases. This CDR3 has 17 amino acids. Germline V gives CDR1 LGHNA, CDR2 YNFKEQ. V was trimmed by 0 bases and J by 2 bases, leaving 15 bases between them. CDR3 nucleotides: TGTGCCAGCAGCCAAGAGAGCCCAGCGGGTAACACAGATACGCAGTATTTT. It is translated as CASSQESPAGNTDTQYF.

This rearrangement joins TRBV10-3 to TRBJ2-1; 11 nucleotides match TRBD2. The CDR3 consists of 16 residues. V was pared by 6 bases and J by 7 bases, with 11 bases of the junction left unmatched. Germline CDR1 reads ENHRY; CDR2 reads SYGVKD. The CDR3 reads CAISTAVAGGWNEQFF. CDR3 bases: TGTGCCATCAGCACGGCAGTAGCGGGGGGGTGGAATGAGCAGTTCTTC.

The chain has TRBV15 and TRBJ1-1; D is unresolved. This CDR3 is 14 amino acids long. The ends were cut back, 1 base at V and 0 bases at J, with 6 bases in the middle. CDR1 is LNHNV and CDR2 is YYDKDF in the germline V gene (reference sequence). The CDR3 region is CATSRGGMNTEAFF. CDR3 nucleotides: TGTGCCACCAGCAGAGGAGGGATGAACACTGAAGCTTTCTTT. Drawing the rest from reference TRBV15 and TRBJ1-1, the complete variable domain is DAMVIQNPRYQVTQFGKPVTLSCSQTLNHNVMYWYQQKSSQAPKLLFHYYDKDFNNEADTPDNFQSRRPNTSFCFLDIRSPGLGDTAMYLCATSRGGMNTEAFFGQGTRLTVV.

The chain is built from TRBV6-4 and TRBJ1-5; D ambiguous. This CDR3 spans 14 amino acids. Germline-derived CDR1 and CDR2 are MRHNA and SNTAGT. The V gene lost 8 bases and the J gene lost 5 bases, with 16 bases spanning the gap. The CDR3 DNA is TGTGCCAGCGTCGGGTCAGCAGTACATCAGCCCCAGCATTTT. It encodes CASVGSAVHQPQHF.

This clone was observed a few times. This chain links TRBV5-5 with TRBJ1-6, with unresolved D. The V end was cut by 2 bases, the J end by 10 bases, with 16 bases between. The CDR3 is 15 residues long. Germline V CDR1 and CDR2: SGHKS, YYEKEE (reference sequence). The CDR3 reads CASSLRALGESPLHF. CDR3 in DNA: TGTGCCAGCAGCTTACGTGCCCTAGGAGAATCACCCCTCCACTTT.

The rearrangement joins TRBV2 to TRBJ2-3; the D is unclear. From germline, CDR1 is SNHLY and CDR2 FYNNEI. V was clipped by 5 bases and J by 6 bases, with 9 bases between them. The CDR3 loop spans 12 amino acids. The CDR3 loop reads CASSLVPDTQYF. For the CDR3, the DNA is TGTGCCAGCAGTCTCGTCCCGGATACGCAGTATTTT.

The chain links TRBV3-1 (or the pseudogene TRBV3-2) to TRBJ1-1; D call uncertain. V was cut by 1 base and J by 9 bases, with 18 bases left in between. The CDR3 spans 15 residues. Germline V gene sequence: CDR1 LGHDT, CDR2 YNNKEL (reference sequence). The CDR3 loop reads CASSQGGADPTKAFF. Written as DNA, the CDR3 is TGTGCCAGCAGCCAAGGCGGCGCAGACCCTACTAAAGCTTTCTTT.

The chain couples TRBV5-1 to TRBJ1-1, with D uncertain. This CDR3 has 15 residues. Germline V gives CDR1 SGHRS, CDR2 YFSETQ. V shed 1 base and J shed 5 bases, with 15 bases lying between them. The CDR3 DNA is TGCGCCAGCAGCTTGCTAGGCGGGCGAGGAACTGAAGCTTTCTTT. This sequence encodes CASSLLGGRGTEAFF.